The 30 T cell receptor beta chains given below trace back to one sample, sequenced in a study of T cells in women clearing cervical HPV infection. Assay: immunoSEQ multiplex PCR; the TCRdb copy retains only in-frame clones and omits some. The sample's table shows tens of thousands of clones. The sequencing input was blood buffy coat. Source of these receptors: a woman between 18 and 70 years old with a cervical HPV16 infection that either progressed to CIN3+ or cleared (not recorded which).

Comment on this clone: The read stops 3 residues short of the end of the CDR3; the missing end is completed from the germline J gene. J is TRBJ1-5 and V is TRBV6-2 or TRBV6-3; perhaps TRBD1 as D (6 bases). Trimming took off 5 bases at V and 6 bases at J, with 11 bases between the two ends. This CDR3 spans 13 amino acids. Germline CDR1 MNHEY, CDR2 SVGEGT. Partial CDR3 DNA: TGTGCCAGCAGTACCGGGGGGCTTCAGCCC. Its translation is CASSTGGLQP. The entire CDR3 reads CASSTGGLQPQHF.

CDR3 sequence: CATSDRPVVSGANVLTF. The CDR3 bases that were read are TGTGCCACCAGTGACAGGCCCGTTGTCTCTGGGGCCAACGTC. The chain employs TRBV24-1 and TRBJ2-6, with D uncertain. The read ends 3 residues shy of where the CDR3 ends; the end is completed using the germline J gene. In germline, CDR1 is KGHDR, CDR2 SFDVKD. The CDR3 has 17 amino acids. V lost 4 bases and J 0 bases, leaving 12 bases between the germline ends.

As regards this clone: Coverage ceases 3 residues before the CDR3 finishes, and the germline J gene fills in the end. The chain combines TRBV5-1 with TRBJ2-7; D tentatively fits TRBD1 or TRBD2 (5 bases each). Germline CDR1 is SGHRS and CDR2 is YFSETQ. CDR3 size: 19 residues. The V end was cut by 0 bases, the J end by 1 base, with 23 bases between. The sequenced CDR3 bases are TGCGCCAGCAGCTTGGGTCCTACTATGCCCCGAGGGGTGTCCTACGAG. As protein: CASSLGPTMPRGVSYE. The CDR3 in its entirety is CASSLGPTMPRGVSYEQYF.

Turning to this clone: The sequence runs out 3 residues before the end of the CDR3; the remainder is reconstructed from the germline J gene. The chain uses TRBV20-1 and TRBJ2-5, with 12 nucleotides matching TRBD2. J was trimmed by 6 bases and V by 6 bases; bases with no gene match: 11. Looked up from germline, CDR1 is DFQATT and CDR2 is SNEGSKA (reference sequence). This CDR3 has 15 residues. The CDR3 loop is CSAHPASGRAKTQYF. The CDR3 bases that were read are TGCAGTGCCCACCCAGCTAGCGGGAGGGCCAAGACC.

Points on this clone: The observed sequence ends 3 residues before the CDR3 terminus, with the missing tail filled in from the germline J gene. V and J are TRBV11-2 and TRBJ1-1; 8 bases agree with TRBD1. This CDR3 has 12 amino acids. Germline loops: CDR1 SGHAT, CDR2 FQNNGV. Trimming took 5 bases from V and 7 from J; bases not matched to a gene: 3. The CDR3 sequence: CASSDRGREAFF. Partial CDR3 DNA: TGTGCCAGCAGCGACAGGGGTCGTGAA.

Concerning this clone: The read gets to within 3 residues of the CDR3 end, and the germline J gene fills in the rest. V gene TRBV12-5 combines with J gene TRBJ1-2, with D perhaps TRBD1 (6 bases). Germline CDR1 is LGHNT and CDR2 is FRNRAP. This CDR3 region has 15 residues. The CDR3 reads CASGLVGGAKGGYTF. CDR3 DNA, as far as it was read: TGTGCTAGTGGTTTGGTAGGGGGGGCAAAAGGAGGC.

For this clone: The read terminates 3 residues before the CDR3 end, so the remaining end is supplied by the germline J gene. The V and J genes are TRBV20-1 and TRBJ2-3, with TRBD2 identical over 8 bases. V dropped 0 bases and J dropped 4; count of bases not matched to a gene: 6. CDR1 and CDR2 (germline): DFQATT, SNEGSKA (reference sequence). This CDR3 is built from 15 residues. The CDR3 DNA, read in part, is TGCAGTGCTAGAGATCCGGCTAGCGGGCCAGATACG. Its protein is CSARDPASGPDT. From start to end, the CDR3 is CSARDPASGPDTQYF.

To note about this clone: The read stops 3 residues short of the end of the CDR3; the missing end is completed from the germline J gene. This sequence joins TRBV7-2 and TRBJ2-2, with 8 positions matching TRBD1. Trimming removed 5 bases from V and 1 base from J; junction bases left unmatched: 3. Germline V gene sequence: CDR1 SGHTA, CDR2 FQGNSA. The CDR3 is 15 amino acids. The sequenced part of the CDR3 DNA is TGTGCCAGCAGCCGGGACAGGCGGAACACCGGGGAG. Translation: CASSRDRRNTGE. In full, the CDR3 is CASSRDRRNTGELFF.

On this clone: The CDR3 is cut off 3 residues early in the read; its end comes from the germline J gene. The rearrangement links TRBV5-1 to TRBJ2-5; 7 nucleotides agree with TRBD1. The CDR3 runs 13 residues. Germline V CDR1 and CDR2: SGHRS, YFSETQ. V lost 5 bases and J lost 5; bases outside the gene matches: 6. The covered CDR3 bases are TGCGCCAGCAGGATGACAGGGAAGGAGACC. Protein: CASRMTGKET. The full CDR3 protein is CASRMTGKETQYF.

On this clone itself: The read gets to within 3 residues of the CDR3 end, and the germline J gene fills in the rest. The rearrangement uses TRBV20-1 and TRBJ1-1; 7 bases match TRBD1. V dropped 3 bases and J dropped 1; count of bases not matched to a gene: 8. CDR3 length: 15 residues. Per germline, CDR1 DFQATT and CDR2 SNEGSKA (reference sequence). The CDR3 sequence: CSASPPGGRNTEAFF. CDR3 DNA (partial): TGCAGTGCTAGTCCCCCAGGGGGGAGGAACACTGAA.

Details on this clone: The read is 3 residues too short to cover the CDR3 end, so that end is filled in from the germline J gene. The gene calls are TRBV12-3 or TRBV12-4 and TRBJ2-6, with 7 positions matching TRBD1. The CDR3 consists of 18 residues. Trimming removed 4 bases from V and 1 base from J; junction bases left unmatched: 10. Here the CDR3 reads CASSSSGTVLSGANVLTF. The CDR3 bases that were read are TGTGCCAGCAGTTCTTCCGGGACAGTCCTTTCTGGGGCCAACGTC.

Concerning this clone: The read stops 3 residues short of the end of the CDR3; the missing end is completed from the germline J gene. The chain links TRBV19 to TRBJ1-2, with D possibly TRBD1 on 5 matching bases. Germline-derived CDR1 and CDR2 are LNHDA and SQIVND (reference sequence). The CDR3 has 11 amino acids. Trimming took 10 bases from V and 0 from J, leaving 6 bases between them. CDR3 sequence: CATTANYGYTF. CDR3 DNA (partial): TGTGCCACGACAGCTAACTATGGC.

A remark on this clone: The CDR3 is cut off 3 residues early in the read; its end comes from the germline J gene. The chain couples TRBV5-1 to TRBJ2-7; 15 bases match TRBD2. Per the germline V gene, CDR1 is SGHRS and CDR2 is YFSETQ. The length of the CDR3 is 18 residues. V lost 3 bases to trimming and J lost 0 bases; unmatched junction nucleotides: 7. The sequenced CDR3 bases are TGCGCCAGCAGCTGGGGACTAGCGGGAGGCCTAAGCTCCTACGAG. This sequence encodes CASSWGLAGGLSSYE. The whole CDR3 protein reads CASSWGLAGGLSSYEQYF.

In the case of this clone: Read coverage stops 3 residues before the CDR3 terminus; the germline J gene supplies the remainder. V usage is TRBV23-1 and J usage is TRBJ1-4; D not certain. TRBV23-1 qualifies as an ORF whose function is uncertain. The ends were cut back, 4 bases at V and 7 bases at J, with 16 bases in the middle. This CDR3 contains 15 residues. The CDR3 region is CASSRGEALFEKLFF. The sequenced part of the CDR3 DNA is TGCGCCAGCAGTCGCGGGGAGGCGCTTTTTGAAAAA.

For this clone: The read terminates 3 residues before the CDR3 end, so the remaining end is supplied by the germline J gene. The rearrangement links TRBV9 to TRBJ2-3; 8 nucleotides match TRBD2. The CDR3 is 16 amino acids. V shed 4 bases and J 3 bases; nucleotides not matched to a gene: 10. In germline, CDR1 is SGDLS, CDR2 YYNGEE. CDR3 sequence reads: CASSPRGSGITDTQYF. The CDR3 DNA, read in part, is TGTGCCAGCAGCCCCCGTGGTAGCGGGATTACAGATACG.

In regard to this clone: Read data end 3 residues before the CDR3 end; the end is taken from the germline J gene. The chain employs TRBV6-2 or TRBV6-3 and TRBJ1-6; 7 bases align to TRBD1. Losses at the gene ends were 7 bases for V and 7 bases for J; bases not matched to a gene: 4. The CDR3 sequence is 13 residues long. Germline V gene lookup returns CDR1 MNHEY and CDR2 SVGEGT. This CDR3 reads CASIQGRNSPLHF. Partial CDR3 DNA: TGTGCCAGCATACAGGGGCGAAATTCACCC.

Concerning this clone: Read data end 3 residues before the CDR3 end; the end is taken from the germline J gene. This chain uses TRBV19 with TRBJ2-6; maybe TRBD1 (5 bases). The CDR3 totals 17 residues. Trimming removed 1 base at V and 0 bases at J, with 10 bases between. The germline V gene has CDR1 LNHDA and CDR2 SQIVND (reference sequence). CDR3 protein: CASSIGQRFSGANVLTF. The CDR3 DNA, read in part, is TGTGCCAGTAGTATAGGACAGAGATTCTCTGGGGCCAACGTC.

The CDR3 loop reads CASSDTSGNANPDNEQFF. Incomplete CDR3 DNA: TGTGCCAGCAGTGACACTAGCGGGAACGCCAACCCCGACAATGAG. This chain uses TRBV2 with TRBJ2-1, with 10 nucleotides matching TRBD2. The missing CDR3 end, 3 residues past where the read stops, is filled in from the germline J gene. The V and J ends lost 3 bases and 5 bases, in that order; junction bases with no gene match: 13. The CDR3 length is 18 residues. Germline V gene data show CDR1 as SNHLY and CDR2 as FYNNEI.

On this clone: The read gets to within 3 residues of the CDR3 end, and the germline J gene fills in the rest. This chain uses TRBV5-1 with TRBJ2-1; 10 bases align to TRBD2. Looked up from germline, CDR1 is SGHRS and CDR2 is YFSETQ. The J segment lost 6 bases and the V segment lost 4 bases, leaving 4 bases of the junction unmatched. The CDR3 loop spans 14 amino acids. Incomplete CDR3 DNA: TGCGCCAGCAGCCAGGCTAGCGGGAGCAATGAG. It yields the protein CASSQASGSNE. The full CDR3 is CASSQASGSNEQFF.

Turning to this clone: The CDR3 end is not reached by the read, which stops 3 residues before it; the germline J gene fills it in. V usage is TRBV12-3 or TRBV12-4 and J usage is TRBJ2-5; D not certain. This CDR3 comprises 12 residues. V shed 5 bases and J shed 5 bases, with 9 bases lying between them. CDR3 sequence reads: CASSGTVETQYF. The sequenced CDR3 bases are TGTGCCAGCAGTGGAACAGTGGAGACC.

As regards this clone: The junction departs from the called germline gene at one end, perhaps through a read error. The read is 3 residues too short to cover the CDR3 end, so that end is filled in from the germline J gene. This chain joins TRBV18 and TRBJ2-3; D perhaps matches TRBD1 (5 bases). From germline, CDR1 is KGHSH and CDR2 LQKENI. The CDR3 covers 15 residues. The CDR3 reads CASSPRGGSTGTQYF. The CDR3 bases that were read are TGTGCCAGCTCACCCCGTGGCGGAAGCACAGGTACG.

Points on this clone: Read coverage stops 3 residues before the CDR3 terminus; the germline J gene supplies the remainder. J is TRBJ2-5 and V is TRBV7-6; no clear D. Germline CDR1 is SGHVS and CDR2 is FNYEAQ. The ends were cut back, 1 base at V and 4 bases at J, with 7 bases in the middle. CDR3 length: 13 amino acids. Partial CDR3 DNA: TGTGCCAGCAGCTTAGTCCCTCCAGAGACC. This gives the protein CASSLVPPET. The entire CDR3 is CASSLVPPETQYF.

Note on this clone: The read comes to an end 3 residues before the CDR3 does, leaving the germline J gene to fill in the end. This rearrangement joins TRBV15 to TRBJ2-2, with D unresolved. Trimming took 6 bases from V and 2 from J, leaving 10 bases between them. In germline, CDR1 is LNHNV, CDR2 YYDKDF (reference sequence). CDR3 length equals 14 residues. The CDR3 sequence: CATSPDSNTGELFF. CDR3 bases read: TGTGCCACCAGTCCCGACTCAAACACCGGGGAG.

Remarks on this clone: The observed sequence ends 3 residues before the CDR3 terminus, with the missing tail filled in from the germline J gene. This chain uses TRBV12-3 or TRBV12-4 with TRBJ1-6; D perhaps matches TRBD1 (6 bases). The CDR3 has 13 residues. The V end was cut by 6 bases, the J end by 10 bases, with 13 bases between. CDR3 bases read: TGTGCCAGCAGCCGACACAGGGACTCACCC. It codes for CASSRHRDSP. The full CDR3 protein reads CASSRHRDSPLHF.

This clone is called medium-sized based on its frequency. The DNA ends 3 residues before the CDR3 does, and the rest of the CDR3 is filled in from the germline J gene. The chain has TRBV7-3 and TRBJ2-3; 9 bases agree with TRBD2. The CDR3 is made up of 15 amino acids. Trimming took 1 base from V and 1 from J; bases not matched to a gene: 0. Per germline, CDR1 SGHTA and CDR2 FQGTGA. The chain's CDR3 is CASSLRTSGTDTQYF. Incomplete CDR3 DNA: TGTGCCAGCAGCTTAAGGACTAGCGGCACAGATACG.

Concerning this clone: The read is 3 residues too short to cover the CDR3 end, so that end is filled in from the germline J gene. The J gene is TRBJ2-5, the V gene TRBV20-1; D might be TRBD1 (6 bases). CDR3 length: 13 residues. Trimming removed 6 bases from V and 4 bases from J, with 15 bases in between. From germline, CDR1 is DFQATT and CDR2 SNEGSKA (reference sequence). CDR3 in amino acids: CSARGQGRETQYF. The CDR3 bases that were read are TGCAGTGCCAGGGGCCAGGGACGAGAGACC.

Note on this clone: The CDR3 end falls 3 residues outside the read, so it is completed with the germline J gene. The V and J genes are TRBV28 and TRBJ1-4, with D possibly matching TRBD1 (6 bases). CDR3 length equals 14 residues. The germline gives CDR1 MDHEN, CDR2 SYDVKM. Trimming took 8 bases from V and 7 from J, leaving 17 bases between them. CDR3 bases read: TGTGCCAGCCGCAAGGGGGTAAGGGTTGAAAAA. Translation gives CASRKGVRVEK. The CDR3 in full is CASRKGVRVEKLFF.

As to this clone: The read ends 3 residues early relative to the CDR3; the germline J gene fills the gap. The chain couples TRBV30 to TRBJ1-2; 8 bases agree with TRBD1. The CDR3 runs to 12 residues. CDR1 and CDR2 (germline): GTSNPN, SVGIG (reference sequence). Incomplete CDR3 DNA: TGTGCCTGGAGGACAGGGGTAAGGGGC. Protein sequence: CAWRTGVRG. The complete CDR3 sequence is CAWRTGVRGYTF.

Of note for this clone: The sequenced fragment ends 3 residues before the CDR3 boundary, so the rest is inferred from the germline J gene. V and J are TRBV19 and TRBJ2-1; TRBD1 agrees at 7 bases. Germline-derived CDR1 and CDR2 are LNHDA and SQIVND (reference sequence). The CDR3 covers 14 residues. V shed 8 bases, J shed 4 bases, and the junction held 8 bases outside the gene matches. The CDR3 region is CASDVGGAYNEQFF. The DNA read from the CDR3 is TGTGCCAGTGATGTAGGGGGCGCTTACAATGAG.

Of note for this clone: The read halts 3 residues ahead of the CDR3 end, with the missing end drawn from the germline J gene. The chain couples TRBV20-1 to TRBJ2-3, with no clear D. The V end lost 4 bases, the J end lost 0 bases, and 14 bases lay between the germline ends. Germline V gene lookup returns CDR1 DFQATT and CDR2 SNEGSKA (reference sequence). The CDR3 contains 15 residues. Incomplete CDR3 DNA: TGCAGTGCTACCTCAGGTCCGTCTAGCACAGATACG. It yields the protein CSATSGPSSTDT. The entire CDR3 reads CSATSGPSSTDTQYF.